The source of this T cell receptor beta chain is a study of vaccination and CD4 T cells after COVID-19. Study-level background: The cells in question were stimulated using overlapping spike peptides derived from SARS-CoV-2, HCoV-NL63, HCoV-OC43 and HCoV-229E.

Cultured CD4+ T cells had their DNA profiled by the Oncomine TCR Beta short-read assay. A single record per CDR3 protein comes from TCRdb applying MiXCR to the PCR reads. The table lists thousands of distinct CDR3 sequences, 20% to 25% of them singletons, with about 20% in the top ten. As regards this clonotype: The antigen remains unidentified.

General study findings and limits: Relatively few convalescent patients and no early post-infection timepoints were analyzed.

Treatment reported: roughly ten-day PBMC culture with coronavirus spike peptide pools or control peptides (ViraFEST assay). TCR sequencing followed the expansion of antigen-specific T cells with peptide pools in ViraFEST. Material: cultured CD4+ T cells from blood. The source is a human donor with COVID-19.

The CDR3 protein is CATSREASGVDRRTQYF. The CDR3 region has the DNA TGTGCCACCAGCAGAGAAGCGTCAGGGGTCGACCGACGGACCCAGTACTTC. The chain recombines TRBV15 with TRBJ2-5; TRBD1 might be the D (6 bases). The CDR3 runs 17 residues. The germline V gene encodes CDR1 LNHNV and CDR2 YYDKDF (reference sequence). V was shortened by 0 bases and J by 7 bases, with 21 bases between the two germline ends.